A selection of T cell receptor beta chains follows, all from one sample in a study of T cell changes during pregnancy in multiple sclerosis. Sequencing was performed with immunoSEQ multiplex PCR; in TCRdb, only in-frame clones are kept and a portion is missing. Here the sample spans about 100,000 clones, around nine tenths being singletons. The material sequenced was peripheral blood, taken in the second trimester of pregnancy. Receptors originate from a female donor with multiple sclerosis, enrolled in a pregnancy study. Each CDR3 is given without its conserved first and last residue. Fields, in order: CDR3 length, J gene, clone size, V gene, CDR3 protein. Clone size is given for some rows only: seen once, a few or many times, or a class if the clone is expanded.

CDR3 length: 11; J gene: TRBJ2-2; clone size: once; V gene: TRBV6-1; CDR3 protein: ASSVQRAGELF
CDR3 length: 14; J gene: TRBJ1-1; clone size: NA; V gene: TRBV19; CDR3 protein: ASSIGVGGPNTEAF
CDR3 length: 8; J gene: TRBJ2-3; clone size: NA; V gene: TRBV5-5; CDR3 protein: ASSLSGTY
CDR3 length: 13; J gene: TRBJ2-5; clone size: NA; V gene: TRBV5-1; CDR3 protein: ASSVGRGLSETQY
CDR3 length: 12; J gene: TRBJ2-5; clone size: NA; V gene: TRBV9; CDR3 protein: ASSVSGAGETQY
CDR3 length: 13; J gene: TRBJ2-1; clone size: NA; V gene: TRBV2; CDR3 protein: ASSTGTGGINEQF
CDR3 length: 13; J gene: TRBJ2-7; clone size: NA; V gene: TRBV6-4; CDR3 protein: ASSLRGQDTYEQY
CDR3 length: 13; J gene: TRBJ2-7; clone size: once; V gene: TRBV7-9; CDR3 protein: ASSLAGQPPYEQY
CDR3 length: 11; J gene: TRBJ2-7; clone size: NA; V gene: TRBV7-9; CDR3 protein: ASSSHDTYEQY
CDR3 length: 16; J gene: TRBJ1-2; clone size: NA; V gene: TRBV30; CDR3 protein: AWSVEGTGGFRDGGYT
CDR3 length: 14; J gene: TRBJ1-3; clone size: once; V gene: TRBV6-6; CDR3 protein: ASSPIGDSSGNTIY
CDR3 length: 12; J gene: TRBJ2-1; clone size: NA; V gene: TRBV2; CDR3 protein: ASSGLAGQIEQF
CDR3 length: 13; J gene: TRBJ2-1; clone size: NA; V gene: TRBV28; CDR3 protein: ASSFTSSSYNEQF
CDR3 length: 15; J gene: TRBJ1-2; clone size: NA; V gene: TRBV7-9; CDR3 protein: ASSHISDRGYNYGYT
CDR3 length: 15; J gene: TRBJ2-1; clone size: NA; V gene: TRBV5-1; CDR3 protein: ASSLALGRSSYNEQF
CDR3 length: 11; J gene: TRBJ1-1; clone size: NA; V gene: TRBV19; CDR3 protein: ASSTTELTEAF
CDR3 length: 11; J gene: TRBJ1-3; clone size: few; V gene: TRBV27; CDR3 protein: ASRDSSGNTIY
CDR3 length: 10; J gene: TRBJ1-2; clone size: NA; V gene: TRBV7-6; CDR3 protein: ASSLSGLGYT
CDR3 length: 14; J gene: TRBJ2-3; clone size: NA; V gene: TRBV28; CDR3 protein: ASLSWAGRNADTQY
CDR3 length: 15; J gene: TRBJ1-4; clone size: NA; V gene: TRBV2; CDR3 protein: ASGRPGRLGLDEKLF
CDR3 length: 12; J gene: TRBJ2-5; clone size: NA; V gene: TRBV6-5; CDR3 protein: ASSYSTPRETQY
CDR3 length: 15; J gene: TRBJ2-6; clone size: NA; V gene: TRBV19; CDR3 protein: ASSMGGMSSGANVLT